This T cell receptor (beta chain) was sequenced for a study of cytomegalovirus exposure and HLA in healthy donors. Profiling relied on immunoSEQ multiplex PCR, and the TCRdb table lists in-frame clones only, not all of them. Of over 100,000 clones detected, about 90% appear once; the ten largest clones hold 2% to 2.5%. CDR1 and CDR2 from the germline V gene are SGHTA and FQGTGA. This CDR3 spans 15 amino acids. Trimming removed 5 bases from V and 4 bases from J; junction bases left unmatched: 4. The receptor's source is a woman between 18 and 29 years old in good health and CMV-seronegative. Sequencing input: PBMCs. The chain carries TRBV7-3 and TRBJ2-2, with 10 positions matching TRBD1. The CDR3 DNA sequence: TGTGCCAGCAGCACACGGACAGGGGGCACCGGGGAGCTGTTTTTT. This translates into CASSTRTGGTGELFF. Variable domain in full (rest from reference TRBV7-3 and TRBJ2-2): GAGVSQTPSNKVTEKGKYVELRCDPISGHTALYWYRQSLGQGPEFLIYFQGTGAADDSGLPNDRFFAVRPEGSVSTLKIQRTERGDSAVYLCASSTRTGGTGELFFGEGSRLTVL.